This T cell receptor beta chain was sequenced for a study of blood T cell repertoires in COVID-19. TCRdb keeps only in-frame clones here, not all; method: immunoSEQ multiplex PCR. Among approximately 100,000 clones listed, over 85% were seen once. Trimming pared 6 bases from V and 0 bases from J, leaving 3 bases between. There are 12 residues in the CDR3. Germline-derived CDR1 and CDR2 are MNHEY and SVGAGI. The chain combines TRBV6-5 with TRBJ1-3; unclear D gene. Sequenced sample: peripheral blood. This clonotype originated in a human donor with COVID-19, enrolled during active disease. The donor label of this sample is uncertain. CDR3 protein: CASRLSGNTIYF. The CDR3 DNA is TGTGCCAGCAGACTCTCTGGAAACACCATATATTTT.